This T cell receptor (beta chain) appears in the sequencing data of a study of OX40 agonist ivuxolimab in advanced cancers. Study background: Patients received the agonistic anti-OX40 (CD134) antibody ivuxolimab. Whole-study findings and limits: Fewer expanded clones were found on average in CD4+ than in CD8+ T cells.

TCRdb's table, derived via immunoSEQ multiplex PCR, lists solely in-frame clones and lacks some. The sample lists roughly 53,000 clones, more than 75% occurring once. This clone was observed a single time. As yet, its antigen is unknown. V was pared by 4 bases and J by 1 base, with 10 bases between. This CDR3 comprises 14 residues. Germline V gene sequence: CDR1 LGHNT, CDR2 FRNRAP. Patients had blood sampled at baseline and again on cycle 4 day 1 and cycle 7 day 1. This receptor was obtained from an adult with an advanced solid tumor such as melanoma, head and neck, liver or kidney cancer. The chain employs TRBV12-5 and TRBJ2-5; D not resolved. Sequenced here: CD4+ or CD8+ T cells sorted from blood, sampled in a trial of the OX40 agonist ivuxolimab. CDR3 protein: CASGSSPAQETQYF. CDR3 DNA: TGTGCTAGTGGTTCCTCCCCAGCCCAAGAGACCCAGTACTTC.